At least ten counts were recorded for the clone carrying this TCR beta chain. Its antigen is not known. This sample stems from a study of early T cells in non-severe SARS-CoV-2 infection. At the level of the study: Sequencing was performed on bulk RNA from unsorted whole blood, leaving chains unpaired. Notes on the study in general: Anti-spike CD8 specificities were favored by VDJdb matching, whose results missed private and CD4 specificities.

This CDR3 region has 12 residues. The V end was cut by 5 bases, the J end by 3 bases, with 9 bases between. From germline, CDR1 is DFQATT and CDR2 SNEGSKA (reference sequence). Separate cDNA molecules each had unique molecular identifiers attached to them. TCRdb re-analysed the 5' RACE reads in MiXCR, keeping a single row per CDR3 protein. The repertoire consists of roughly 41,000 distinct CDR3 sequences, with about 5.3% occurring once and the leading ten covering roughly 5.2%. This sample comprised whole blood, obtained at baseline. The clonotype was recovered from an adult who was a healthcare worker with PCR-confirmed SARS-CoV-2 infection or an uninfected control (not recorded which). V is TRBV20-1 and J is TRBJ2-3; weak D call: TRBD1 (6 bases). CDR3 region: CSAGQRTDTQYF. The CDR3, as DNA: TGCAGTGCTGGACAGAGGACAGATACGCAGTATTTT.